Shown below are 24 T cell receptor beta chains from a single sample sequenced in a study of CD8+CD57+ T cells in acquired aplastic anemia. Genomic DNA constituted the template upon which TCR beta VDJ and CDR3 profiling was performed. TCRdb independently ran MiXCR on the reads; one entry per CDR3 protein. The sample shows approximately 380,000 distinct CDR3 sequences, about two thirds of them seen only once. The sample taken for sequencing was sorted CD4+, CD8+, or CD8+CD57+ T cells (not recorded which) from PBMCs. Receptors originate from a human donor in good health, serving as a control.

V usage is TRBV2 and J usage is TRBJ2-5, with D hard to call. V lost 1 base and J lost 2, with 5 bases in between. The CDR3 contains 13 residues. Germline V gene data show CDR1 as SNHLY and CDR2 as FYNNEI. The CDR3 is CASSEGIQETQYF. The CDR3 DNA sequence: TGTGCCAGCAGTGAAGGCATACAAGAGACCCAGTACTTC.

The chain recombines TRBV20-1 with TRBJ2-7, with D uncertain. Germline values: CDR1 DFQATT, CDR2 SNEGSKA (reference sequence). The V end was cut by 0 bases, the J end by 2 bases, with 11 bases between. The CDR3 runs to 14 residues. The CDR3 spells CSARDTARTYEQYF. The DNA for the CDR3 is TGCAGTGCTAGAGATACGGCAAGAACCTACGAGCAGTACTTC.

A remark on this clonotype: At one boundary the junction diverges from the germline segment, which might be a read error. The chain links TRBV24-1 to TRBJ2-7, with 8 bases identical to TRBD1. Germline V gene sequence: CDR1 KGHDR, CDR2 SFDVKD. The length of the CDR3 is 15 residues. The CDR3 protein is CAASDPGTGSYEQYF. The CDR3 bases are TGTGCCGCCAGTGATCCCGGGACAGGCTCCTACGAGCAGTACTTC.

This clonotype was counted many times. The chain carries TRBV7-8 and TRBJ1-6, with D hard to call. The CDR3 sequence is 12 residues long. Germline V gene lookup returns CDR1 SGHVS and CDR2 FQNEAQ. With 6 bases removed from V and 7 bases from J, the gap between germline ends came to 7 bases. CDR3 in DNA: TGTGCCAGCAGACCCTCCAATTCACCCCTCCACTTT. It translates to CASRPSNSPLHF.

The chain is built from TRBV7-2 and TRBJ1-4; D not certain. V was cut by 1 base and J by 14 bases, with 23 bases left in between. This CDR3 region has 16 residues. The V gene's germline CDR1 is SGHTA and CDR2 FQGNSA. In DNA, the CDR3 is TGTGCCAGCAGCTTAGATTTAGGAGGTTTGGGCTATGGCCTGTTTTTT. This translates into CASSLDLGGLGYGLFF. The whole variable domain, filled in from reference TRBV7-2 and TRBJ1-4, reads GAGVSQSPSNKVTEKGKDVELRCDPISGHTALYWYRQSLGQGLEFLIYFQGNSAPDKSGLPSDRFSAERTGGSVSTLTIQRTQQEDSAVYLCASSLDLGGLGYGLFFGSGTQLSVL.

Comments on this clonotype: The junction differs from germline at one of its ends, possibly a read error. The chain employs TRBV12-3 or TRBV12-4 and TRBJ2-1; D is ambiguous. CDR3 length: 14 residues. CDR3 in DNA: TGTGCCAGCACGTGGATGATTGCCTACAATGAACAGTTCTTC. Its protein product is CASTWMIAYNEQFF.

The chain recombines TRBV15 with TRBJ2-1; TRBD1 matches at 9 bases. Germline CDR1 and CDR2: LNHNV and YYDKDF (reference sequence). This CDR3 is 15 amino acids long. The trim removed 3 bases at V and 5 bases at J, leaving 5 bases unmatched. As DNA, the CDR3 is TGTGCCACCAGCAGCAGGGGACAGGGAAACAATGAGCAGTTCTTC. This codes for CATSSRGQGNNEQFF.

In this sample, this clonotype turned up a few times. CDR3 region: CASSPPASGGETQYF. The CDR3 bases are TGCGCCAGCTCACCACCGGCTAGCGGGGGAGAGACCCAGTACTTC. The chain couples TRBV10-1 to TRBJ2-5; TRBD2 matches 10 bases. J was trimmed by 4 bases and V by 8 bases; bases with no gene match: 10. CDR1 and CDR2 (germline): WNHNN, SYGVQD (reference sequence). CDR3 size: 15 residues.

Comment on this clonotype: This may come from a read error, since a much larger clone is one base off. Without the conserved terminal phenylalanine or tryptophan, this CDR3 likely stems from a read error. The chain has TRBV5-4 and TRBJ1-4; D call uncertain. Looked up from germline, CDR1 is SGHNT and CDR2 is YYREEE (reference sequence). This CDR3 spans 13 amino acids. V shed 4 bases and J shed 13 bases, with 17 bases lying between them. For the CDR3, the DNA is TGTGCCAGCAGCCCCGCCCCATCAAGGGCACTGTTTTCT. It specifies CASSPAPSRALFS.

The gene calls are TRBV2 and TRBJ2-3, with 10 bases that match TRBD2. Per the germline V gene, CDR1 is SNHLY and CDR2 is FYNNEI. V trimming: 6 bases; J trimming: 0 bases; junction bases outside the gene matches: 6. CDR3 length: 16 residues. The CDR3 sequence is CASRAGGRLSTDTQYF. CDR3 sequence (DNA): TGTGCCAGCAGAGCGGGAGGGCGCCTCAGCACAGATACGCAGTATTTT.

This clonotype was found many times. The chain links TRBV12-3 or TRBV12-4 to TRBJ2-3, with TRBD2 matching over 9 bases. The junction had 2 bases not matched to a gene; V was cut back by 6 bases and J by 4 bases. The CDR3 loop spans 13 amino acids. In DNA, the CDR3 is TGTGCCAGCAGGCGGGGGGGCGCAGATACGCAGTATTTT. It is translated as CASRRGGADTQYF.

This clonotype was seen repeatedly, ten times or more. The chain couples TRBV3-1 to TRBJ2-2; possibly TRBD1 for D (6 bases). Trimming left V 8 bases short and J 5 bases short, with 15 bases between. The CDR3 contains 14 residues. Germline V gene sequence: CDR1 LGHDT, CDR2 YNNKEL (reference sequence). The CDR3 protein is CASQRQGKTGELFF. CDR3 nucleotides: TGTGCCAGCCAGAGGCAGGGGAAAACCGGGGAGCTGTTTTTT.

The rearrangement joins TRBV7-6 to TRBJ2-5; 11 bases are shared with TRBD1. CDR1 is SGHVS and CDR2 is FNYEAQ in the germline V gene. Trimming at V came to 4 bases and at J to 5 bases, leaving 12 bases not matched to a gene. CDR3 length equals 17 residues. This CDR3 reads CASSSGTGGAYRETQYF. DNA for the CDR3: TGTGCCAGCAGCTCCGGGACAGGGGGAGCTTATCGGGAGACCCAGTACTTC.

This clonotype was seen many times. The chain recombines TRBV6-1 with TRBJ2-7, with 8 bases matching TRBD1. This CDR3 has 14 amino acids. The V and J ends lost 6 bases and 4 bases, in that order; junction bases with no gene match: 8. Germline-derived CDR1 and CDR2 are MNHNS and SASEGT. For the CDR3, the DNA is TGTGCCAGCAGAAGGGGACAGGACCTTTACGAGCAGTACTTC. The encoded protein is CASRRGQDLYEQYF.

The chain couples TRBV12-3 or TRBV12-4 to TRBJ1-1, with a weak D call TRBD1 (5 bases). The V gene lost 2 bases and the J gene lost 3 bases, with 7 bases spanning the gap. This CDR3 spans 13 amino acids. Here the CDR3 reads CASSLTRDTEAFF. As DNA, the CDR3 is TGTGCCAGCAGTTTAACCAGGGACACTGAAGCTTTCTTT.

V is TRBV2 and J is TRBJ2-7, with D perhaps TRBD1 or TRBD2 (5 bases each). The germline V gene encodes CDR1 SNHLY and CDR2 FYNNEI. The CDR3 has 14 amino acids. The CDR3 loop is CSATLGVSVYEQYF. DNA of the CDR3: TGTAGTGCTACCCTGGGGGTTTCTGTTTACGAGCAGTACTTC. The whole variable domain, remainder taken from reference TRBV2 and TRBJ2-7, is EPEVTQTPSHQVTQMGQEVILRCVPISNHLYFYWYRQILGQKVEFLVSFYNNEISEKSEIFDDQFSVERPDGSNFTLKIRSTKLEDSAMYFCSATLGVSVYEQYFGPGTRLTVT.

With regard to this clonotype: Because the CDR3 is missing its conserved closing phenylalanine or tryptophan, this is likely a read error. The DNA is omitted, as the CDR3 cannot be located on it reliably, and the CDR3 follows TCRdb's listing. V is TRBV19 and J is TRBJ2-7; the D call in the table, TRBD2, was not verified against the DNA. Germline V CDR1 and CDR2: LNHDA, SQIVND (reference sequence). The CDR3 extends over 15 residues, inclusive of both ends. This CDR3 reads CASSPRRGTPLHFGY.

In this sample, this clonotype turned up once. It is likely a read error, because the conserved phenylalanine at the end of the CDR3 is missing. No DNA is shown, since the ends of the CDR3 on it are uncertain; the CDR3 is the one TCRdb lists. This chain joins TRBV7-9 and TRBJ2-7. Germline loops: CDR1 SEHNR, CDR2 FQNEAQ (reference sequence). The CDR3 extends over 11 residues, inclusive of both ends. The CDR3 region is CASSLEPYGQY.

The rearrangement joins TRBV20-1 to TRBJ2-7; 7 nucleotides line up with TRBD1. There are 14 residues in the CDR3. In germline, CDR1 is DFQATT, CDR2 SNEGSKA (reference sequence). The V segment lost 0 bases and the J segment 5 bases; nucleotides outside the gene matches: 7. CDR3 nucleotide sequence: TGCAGTGCTAGAGATATTCGAGGACAGGACGAGCAGTACTTC. This translates into CSARDIRGQDEQYF.

J is TRBJ1-2 and V is TRBV4-2, with a tentative D call TRBD1 (6 bases). CDR3 length: 13 amino acids. V was trimmed by 0 bases and J by 8 bases, leaving 10 bases between them. CDR1 and CDR2 (germline): LGHNA, YNFKEQ. This chain's CDR3 is CASSQEQGGGYTF. CDR3 coding DNA: TGTGCCAGCAGCCAAGAACAGGGAGGCGGCTACACCTTC.

V usage is TRBV10-1 and J usage is TRBJ1-1, with D perhaps TRBD1 (5 bases). The germline V and J ends were trimmed by 4 bases and 14 bases, with 29 bases remaining between them. Germline V gene lookup returns CDR1 WNHNN and CDR2 SYGVQD (reference sequence). There are 16 residues in the CDR3. Here the CDR3 reads CASSANGRGGTDTQFF. In DNA, the CDR3 is TGCGCCAGCAGTGCCAACGGGCGGGGGGGGACGGATACGCAGTTCTTT.

About this clonotype: A much larger clone sits a single nucleotide away, making a read error possible. The genes are TRBV30 and TRBJ1-2; the match to TRBD1 covers 9 bases. This CDR3 comprises 16 residues. Germline CDR1 is GTSNPN and CDR2 is SVGIG (reference sequence). V lost 0 bases to trimming and J lost 1 base; unmatched junction nucleotides: 6. The CDR3 sequence is CAWSVAGTGSNYGYTF. The DNA of the CDR3 is TGTGCCTGGAGTGTAGCGGGGACAGGGAGTAACTATGGCTACACCTTC. Together with reference TRBV30 and TRBJ1-2, the CDR3 gives the full variable domain: SQTIHQWPATLVQPVGSPLSLECTVEGTSNPNLYWYRQAAGRGLQLLFYSVGIGQISSEVPQNLSASRPQDRQFILSSKKLLLSDSGFYLCAWSVAGTGSNYGYTFGSGTRLTVV.

In regard to this clonotype: The CDR3 does not close with the conserved phenylalanine or tryptophan, likely indicating a read error. J is TRBJ1-1 and V is TRBV15; D gene unclear. The V end lost 10 bases, the J end lost 2 bases, and 14 bases lay between the germline ends. Looked up from germline, CDR1 is LNHNV and CDR2 is YYDKDF (reference sequence). The CDR3 is 13 amino acids. The CDR3 region is CASRDTKNTEAFL. CDR3 in DNA: TGTGCCAGCAGAGACACAAAAAACACTGAAGCTTTCTTG.

There are many counts of this clonotype. The CDR3 region is CSARDRAWETQYF. DNA of the CDR3: TGCAGTGCTCGGGACAGGGCATGGGAGACCCAGTACTTC. V is TRBV20-1 and J is TRBJ2-5, with 9 bases identical to TRBD1. V dropped 5 bases and J dropped 5; count of bases not matched to a gene: 6. The CDR3 has 13 amino acids. The germline gives CDR1 DFQATT, CDR2 SNEGSKA (reference sequence).